This entry lists 26 T cell receptor beta chains sequenced from one sample in a study of blood T cell repertoires in COVID-19 (dated by TCRdb to the early 2020s). Library generation was performed with the immunoSEQ multiplex PCR assay. Here the immuneACCESS table is served through TCRdb, limited to in-frame sequences with V and J called. Missing clones are a known gap in these copies; in checked studies unresolved V genes cover under half, and the rest lacks a known reason. This sample is represented by about 250,000 clones; approximately 85% of them were singletons. 5% to 6.5% of the sample is held by the ten biggest clonotypes. The source material was peripheral blood. All receptors come from a man aged 50-60 years with active or convalescent COVID-19.

The chain has TRBV28 and TRBJ1-2; 8 positions match TRBD1. There are 14 residues in the CDR3. Trimming cost V 3 bases and J 3 bases; bases outside gene matches: 3. Germline-derived CDR1 and CDR2 are MDHEN and SYDVKM. Here the CDR3 reads CASSFRGHDYGYTF. DNA of the CDR3: TGTGCCAGCAGTTTCAGGGGGCACGACTATGGCTACACCTTC.

V usage is TRBV29-1 and J usage is TRBJ1-4; 8 bases line up with TRBD1. Germline values: CDR1 SQVTM, CDR2 ANQGSEA. The CDR3 length is 13 residues. V shed 6 bases, J shed 8 bases, and the junction held 8 bases outside the gene matches. CDR3 sequence (DNA): TGCAGCGTGCGGGGTTCAGGGGGCGAAAAACTGTTTTTT. Translated, it gives CSVRGSGGEKLFF. Supplemented by reference TRBV29-1 and TRBJ1-4, the full variable domain reads SAVISQKPSRDICQRGTSLTIQCQVDSQVTMMFWYRQQPGQSLTLIATANQGSEATYESGFVIDKFPISRPNLTFSTLTVSNMSPEDSSIYLCSVRGSGGEKLFFGSGTQLSVL.

This clone has just a few counts. Other DNA sequences within the sample encode an identical CDR3. The J gene is TRBJ2-7, the V gene TRBV18, with D uncertain. Germline CDR1 is KGHSH and CDR2 is LQKENI. Trimming pared 2 bases from V and 2 bases from J, leaving 7 bases between. This CDR3 comprises 13 residues. The CDR3 DNA sequence: TGTGCCAGCTCACCAGGCGGTACCTACGAGCAGTACTTC. It specifies CASSPGGTYEQYF.

The CDR3 nucleotides read TGCGCCAGCAGCTGGGACAGGGGTGGCTACACCTTC. Translated, it gives CASSWDRGGYTF. The gene calls are TRBV5-1 and TRBJ1-2; 10 bases map to TRBD1. V shed 3 bases, J shed 7 bases, and the junction held 0 bases outside the gene matches. Germline V gene sequence: CDR1 SGHRS, CDR2 YFSETQ. This CDR3 has 12 residues.

This clone occurred once. The chain couples TRBV7-9 to TRBJ1-3; D not resolved. Trimming removed 2 bases at V and 2 bases at J, with 7 bases between. Per the germline V gene, CDR1 is SEHNR and CDR2 is FQNEAQ (reference sequence). The CDR3 covers 14 residues. In DNA form, the CDR3 reads TGTGCCAGCAGCTTACAGGTCCCTGGAAACACCATATATTTT. Protein product: CASSLQVPGNTIYF.

The chain couples TRBV7-2 to TRBJ2-1, with a tentative D call TRBD2 (5 bases). The germline CDR1 and CDR2 sequences are SGHTA and FQGNSA. This CDR3 contains 12 residues. V dropped 1 base and J dropped 12 bases, with 10 bases sitting between them. The CDR3 sequence: CASSLVGSGQFF. The DNA for the CDR3 is TGTGCCAGCAGCTTAGTGGGGAGTGGGCAGTTCTTC.

In this sample, this clone turned up a few times. This chain connects TRBV4-1 to TRBJ2-3, with TRBD1 identical over 7 bases. The germline CDR1 and CDR2 sequences are MGHRA and YSYEKL. J was trimmed by 2 bases and V by 4 bases; bases with no gene match: 6. CDR3 length equals 15 residues. The CDR3 nucleotides are TGCGCCAGCAGCCGCCGGGACAGCCTCACAGATACGCAGTATTTT. Translated, it gives CASSRRDSLTDTQYF.

The rearrangement uses TRBV6-6 and TRBJ2-7, with 9 bases identical to TRBD1. After removal of 6 bases from V and 4 bases from J, the junction contained 10 bases not matched to a gene. The CDR3 length is 15 residues. Looked up from germline, CDR1 is MNHNY and CDR2 is SVGAGI (reference sequence). CDR3 sequence (DNA): TGTGCCAGCAGGGACCCGGGACAGGGTGTATACGAGCAGTACTTC. Protein: CASRDPGQGVYEQYF.

The rearrangement links TRBV3-1 (or the pseudogene TRBV3-2) to TRBJ2-1; 11 nucleotides align to TRBD2. Trimming at V came to 3 bases and at J to 5 bases, leaving 0 bases not matched to a gene. The CDR3 sequence is 14 residues long. Germline V gene sequence: CDR1 LGHDT, CDR2 YNNKEL (reference sequence). The DNA for the CDR3 is TGTGCCAGCAGCCAGGGACTAGCGGACAATGAGCAGTTCTTC. It specifies CASSQGLADNEQFF.

This chain uses TRBV7-9 with TRBJ2-1; 9 bases are a match to TRBD1. The CDR3 extends over 15 amino acids. Germline values: CDR1 SEHNR, CDR2 FQNEAQ (reference sequence). The trim removed 5 bases at V and 6 bases at J, leaving 8 bases unmatched. The CDR3 DNA reads as TGTGCCAGCAGCCAGGGACAGGGAGGGATCAATGAGCAGTTCTTC. Translated: CASSQGQGGINEQFF.

This chain connects TRBV7-9 to TRBJ2-5, with 9 bases identical to TRBD2. This CDR3 has 16 amino acids. Germline CDR1 SEHNR, CDR2 FQNEAQ (reference sequence). Trimming at V came to 2 bases and at J to 4 bases, leaving 8 bases not matched to a gene. This CDR3 is CASSLWAGGPRETQYF. The CDR3 nucleotides read TGTGCCAGCAGCTTATGGGCGGGAGGGCCTCGAGAGACCCAGTACTTC.

The J gene is TRBJ2-3, the V gene TRBV3-1 (or the pseudogene TRBV3-2); 7 nucleotides line up with TRBD1. Germline V lookup: CDR1 LGHDT, CDR2 YNNKEL (reference sequence). This CDR3 region has 16 residues. V lost 2 bases, J lost 2 bases, and 7 bases stayed unmatched. The CDR3 region is CASSQPLTGSTDTQYF. The CDR3 nucleotides are TGTGCCAGCAGCCAACCCCTGACAGGGTCCACAGATACGCAGTATTTT.

This clone has a handful of counts. The rearrangement joins TRBV2 to TRBJ1-2; perhaps TRBD1 as D (5 bases). The V gene's germline CDR1 is SNHLY and CDR2 FYNNEI. The CDR3 has 15 amino acids. V gave up 6 bases and J gave up 6 bases, with 20 bases separating them. The CDR3: CASSGGGLRGDGYTF. As DNA, the CDR3 is TGTGCCAGCAGCGGAGGAGGGCTAAGGGGTGATGGCTACACCTTC.

The CDR3 DNA sequence: TGTGCCAGCAGTGAGGACAGGGGGTGGAAGACCCAGTACTTC. It specifies CASSEDRGWKTQYF. The J gene is TRBJ2-5, the V gene TRBV6-1, with TRBD1 matching over 10 bases. Per germline, CDR1 MNHNS and CDR2 SASEGT. This CDR3 contains 14 residues. V lost 3 bases, J lost 6 bases, and 4 bases stayed unmatched.

The chain couples TRBV6-5 to TRBJ1-2, with D perhaps matching TRBD1 (6 bases). Trimming left V 0 bases short and J 4 bases short, with 15 bases between. The CDR3 spans 16 residues. Germline CDR1 reads MNHEY; CDR2 reads SVGAGI. In DNA, the CDR3 is TGTGCCAGCAGTTACTCGTCCCTTGACAGGATCTATGGCTACACCTTC. Amino acids: CASSYSSLDRIYGYTF.

J is TRBJ1-5 and V is TRBV4-1; D perhaps matches TRBD1 (5 bases). This CDR3 is 15 amino acids long. V lost 6 bases, J lost 0 bases, and 12 bases lay in between. Looked up from germline, CDR1 is MGHRA and CDR2 is YSYEKL. The CDR3 sequence: CASSQQENSNQPQHF. CDR3 nucleotide sequence: TGCGCCAGCAGTCAACAGGAAAATAGCAATCAGCCCCAGCATTTT.

The rearrangement uses TRBV9 and TRBJ2-5; the D is unclear. V was clipped by 0 bases and J by 5 bases, with 8 bases between them. The germline V gene has CDR1 SGDLS and CDR2 YYNGEE. This CDR3 spans 13 amino acids. The CDR3 sequence is CASSVGPKETQYF. Here the CDR3 DNA reads TGTGCCAGCAGCGTAGGGCCGAAGGAGACCCAGTACTTC.

CDR3 protein: CASSPGLVTREQFF. CDR3 coding DNA: TGTGCCAGCAGCCCGGGACTGGTCACAAGGGAGCAGTTCTTC. The gene calls are TRBV5-5 and TRBJ2-1; maybe TRBD2 (6 bases). CDR3 size: 14 residues. With 4 bases removed from V and 10 bases from J, the gap between germline ends came to 18 bases. The germline V gene has CDR1 SGHKS and CDR2 YYEKEE (reference sequence).

V usage is TRBV2 and J usage is TRBJ1-1, with D possibly being TRBD1 (5 bases). The CDR3 is 11 amino acids. The ends were cut back, 8 bases at V and 3 bases at J, with 7 bases in the middle. Germline CDR1 is SNHLY and CDR2 is FYNNEI. The CDR3 sequence: CASWGDTEAFF. CDR3 DNA sequence: TGTGCCAGCTGGGGGGACACTGAAGCTTTCTTT.

The CDR3 loop is CASSPRLAGGQSYEQYF. For the CDR3, the DNA is TGTGCCAGCAGCCCCCGGCTAGCGGGAGGTCAGTCCTACGAGCAGTACTTC. The V and J genes are TRBV7-9 and TRBJ2-7, with 11 bases identical to TRBD2. Germline V gene sequence: CDR1 SEHNR, CDR2 FQNEAQ (reference sequence). The CDR3 is made up of 17 amino acids. The V gene end was trimmed by 5 bases and the J gene end by 1 base; junction bases not matched to a gene: 10.

The V and J genes are TRBV5-4 and TRBJ2-7, with 10 bases fitting TRBD2. Germline V gives CDR1 SGHNT, CDR2 YYREEE (reference sequence). With 4 bases clipped from V and 0 bases from J, the junction kept 1 base outside the gene matches. The CDR3 has 14 amino acids. CDR3 bases: TGTGCCAGCAGCCTAGCGGGAGTCTCCTACGAGCAGTACTTC. This gives the protein CASSLAGVSYEQYF.

The CDR3 here is CASSDTGNQPQHF. CDR3 nucleotides: TGTGCCAGCAGTGACACGGGCAATCAGCCCCAGCATTTT. The genes are TRBV6-1 and TRBJ1-5; D unclear. V was shortened by 3 bases and J by 2 bases, with 5 bases between the two germline ends. Germline CDR1 MNHNS, CDR2 SASEGT. The CDR3 consists of 13 residues.

The DNA for the CDR3 is TGTGCCAGCAGCTCAGGACAGGGTGATGGCTACACCTTC. Translation gives CASSSGQGDGYTF. V is TRBV9 and J is TRBJ1-2; 8 bases match TRBD1. Germline assignment: CDR1 SGDLS and CDR2 YYNGEE. After removal of 4 bases from V and 6 bases from J, the junction contained 5 bases not matched to a gene. The CDR3 has 13 residues.

A single count supports this clone. The chain uses TRBV5-1 and TRBJ1-1, with 9 bases aligning to TRBD1. With V trimmed by 5 bases and J by 0 bases, 26 bases remained unmatched. The CDR3 length is 22 residues. Per the germline V gene, CDR1 is SGHRS and CDR2 is YFSETQ. CDR3 sequence reads: CASRPAPGTGTLLRWVNTEAFF. CDR3 nucleotide sequence: TGCGCCAGCAGACCCGCCCCCGGGACAGGGACGCTATTACGGTGGGTGAACACTGAAGCTTTCTTT.

V is TRBV6-2 or TRBV6-3 and J is TRBJ1-5; TRBD1 aligns across 8 bases. This CDR3 has 12 residues. Looked up from germline, CDR1 is MNHEY and CDR2 is SVGEGT. J was trimmed by 9 bases and V by 5 bases; bases with no gene match: 3. The CDR3 nucleotides read TGTGCCAGCAGTGTCGGACAGGGGCCCCAGCATTTT. Translated, it gives CASSVGQGPQHF.

J is TRBJ1-1 and V is TRBV7-3, with D hard to call. The germline CDR1 and CDR2 sequences are SGHTA and FQGTGA. The CDR3 consists of 14 residues. V gave up 5 bases and J gave up 4 bases, with 14 bases separating them. The CDR3 loop is CASSPSGVGTEAFF. Written as DNA, the CDR3 is TGTGCCAGCAGCCCCAGCGGGGTTGGCACTGAAGCTTTCTTT.